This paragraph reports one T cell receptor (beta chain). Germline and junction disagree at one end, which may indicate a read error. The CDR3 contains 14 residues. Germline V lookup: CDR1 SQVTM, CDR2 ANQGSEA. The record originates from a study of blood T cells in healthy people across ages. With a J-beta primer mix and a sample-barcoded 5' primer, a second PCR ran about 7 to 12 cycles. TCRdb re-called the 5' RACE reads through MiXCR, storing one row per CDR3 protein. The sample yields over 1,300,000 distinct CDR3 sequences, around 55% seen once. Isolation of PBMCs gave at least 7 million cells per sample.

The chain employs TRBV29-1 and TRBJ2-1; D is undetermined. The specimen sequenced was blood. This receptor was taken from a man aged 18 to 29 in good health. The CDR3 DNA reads TGCAGCGTTGTCAGCGTAGACCCCGCTAATGAACAGTTCTTC. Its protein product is CSVVSVDPANEQFF.